Listed below are T cell receptor beta chains from one sample, sequenced in a study of beta chain features in type 1 diabetes. Clones were read by immunoSEQ multiplex PCR, and TCRdb kept only the in-frame ones, dropping some. The data contain roughly 350,000 clones, around 9.6% of them singletons. The sequencing sample was made of central memory CD4+ T cells from blood. Receptors were obtained from a man aged 25-40 years with type 1 diabetes. The CDR3 runs from the conserved cysteine through the conserved F or W. A D gene is named only where the DNA matches it firmly. A clone size is listed for some rows: how often the clone was seen (once, few, many), or a class if it is expanded.

>few|13|TRBJ1-5|TRBD1|TRBV30
CAWGTGGHQPQHF
TGTGCCTGGGGGACAGGGGGACATCAGCCCCAGCATTTT
>-|15|TRBJ1-4|-|TRBV28
CASSPSGHTNEKLFF
TGTGCCAGCAGCCCCAGCGGGCACACAAATGAAAAACTGTTTTTT
>many|18|TRBJ2-3|-|TRBV10-3
CAIKTGLSGTFSTDTQYF
TGTGCCATCAAGACAGGGCTTAGCGGGACCTTTAGCACAGATACGCAGTATTTT
>few|17|TRBJ1-4|-|TRBV7-2
CASTLEPPGRSNEKLFF
TGTGCCAGCACCTTAGAGCCCCCCGGGCGATCTAATGAAAAACTGTTTTTT
>-|18|TRBJ2-1|TRBD2|TRBV7-2
CASSLDQGGSNSYNEQFF
TGTGCCAGCAGCTTAGATCAGGGCGGGAGCAACTCCTACAATGAGCAGTTCTTC
>-|14|TRBJ2-7|-|TRBV4-2
CASSPEKNSYEQYF
TGTGCCAGCAGCCCCGAGAAAAACTCCTACGAGCAGTACTTC
>-|11|TRBJ2-1|-|TRBV20-1
CSAETWNEQFF
TGCAGTGCAGAAACTTGGAATGAGCAGTTCTTC
>once|15|TRBJ2-2|-|TRBV7-9
CASSLGTANTGELFF
TGTGCCAGCAGCTTAGGGACAGCGAACACCGGGGAGCTGTTTTTT
>-|15|TRBJ2-7|TRBD1|TRBV28
CASNEPGQGTYEQYF
TGTGCCAGCAACGAACCGGGACAGGGTACCTACGAGCAGTACTTC
>-|12|TRBJ2-7|TRBD2|TRBV4-2
CASGRETYEQYF
TGTGCCAGCGGGCGGGAGACCTACGAGCAGTACTTC
>few|14|TRBJ2-3|TRBD1|TRBV5-1
CASSLGQGADTQYF
TGCGCCAGCAGCTTGGGACAGGGGGCAGATACGCAGTATTTT
>-|14|TRBJ2-3|-|TRBV28
CASSLRPNTDTQYF
TGTGCCAGCAGTTTAAGGCCTAACACAGATACGCAGTATTTT
>-|16|TRBJ2-1|-|TRBV2
CASSAQGQRTYNEQFF
TGTGCCAGCTCAGCCCAGGGACAACGGACCTACAATGAGCAGTTCTTC
>few|14|TRBJ1-2|TRBD1|TRBV7-9
CASRSQGAVGGYTF
TGTGCCAGCAGGTCACAGGGGGCTGTGGGAGGCTACACCTTC
>few|14|TRBJ1-2|TRBD1|TRBV27
CASSSQGAGYGYTF
TGTGCCAGCAGTTCCCAGGGGGCAGGGTATGGCTACACCTTC
>-|13|TRBJ1-1|-|TRBV7-9
CASSLDQNTEAFF
TGTGCCAGCAGCTTAGACCAGAACACTGAAGCTTTCTTT
>few|15|TRBJ2-1|TRBD2|TRBV19
CASSSHLAGGREQFF
TGTGCCAGTAGTAGCCATTTAGCGGGAGGGCGGGAGCAGTTCTTC
>few|13|TRBJ2-3|-|TRBV6-5
CASSAPGVDTQYF
TGTGCCAGCAGCGCCCCGGGCGTTGATACGCAGTATTTT
>-|15|TRBJ1-5|-|TRBV6-5
CASSSNRKSNQPQHF
TGTGCCAGCAGTTCGAACAGGAAAAGCAATCAGCCCCAGCATTTT
>few|14|TRBJ2-1|-|TRBV29-1
CSVEAGFKYNEQFF
TGCAGCGTTGAAGCGGGATTTAAGTACAATGAGCAGTTCTTC
>few|14|TRBJ1-1|-|TRBV5-1
CASSSDGLNTEAFF
TGCGCCAGCAGCTCGGACGGATTGAACACTGAAGCTTTCTTT
>-|15|TRBJ2-7|TRBD2|TRBV4-1
CASSQPGLGNYEQYF
TGCGCCAGCAGCCAACCGGGACTAGGCAATTACGAGCAGTACTTC
>-|20|TRBJ2-3|TRBD2|TRBV30
CAWSPLRGLAGGGLVDTQYF
TGTGCCTGGAGCCCTTTGAGGGGGCTAGCGGGAGGAGGGTTGGTGGATACGCAGTATTTT
>many|16|TRBJ2-2|TRBD2|TRBV18
CASSPMTLASTGELFF
TGTGCCAGCTCACCTATGACACTAGCGTCCACCGGGGAGCTGTTTTTT
>-|17|TRBJ2-1|TRBD2|TRBV11-3
CASSPRTSGRRLGEQFF
TGTGCCAGCAGCCCCCGGACTAGCGGGAGGAGGCTTGGTGAGCAGTTCTTC